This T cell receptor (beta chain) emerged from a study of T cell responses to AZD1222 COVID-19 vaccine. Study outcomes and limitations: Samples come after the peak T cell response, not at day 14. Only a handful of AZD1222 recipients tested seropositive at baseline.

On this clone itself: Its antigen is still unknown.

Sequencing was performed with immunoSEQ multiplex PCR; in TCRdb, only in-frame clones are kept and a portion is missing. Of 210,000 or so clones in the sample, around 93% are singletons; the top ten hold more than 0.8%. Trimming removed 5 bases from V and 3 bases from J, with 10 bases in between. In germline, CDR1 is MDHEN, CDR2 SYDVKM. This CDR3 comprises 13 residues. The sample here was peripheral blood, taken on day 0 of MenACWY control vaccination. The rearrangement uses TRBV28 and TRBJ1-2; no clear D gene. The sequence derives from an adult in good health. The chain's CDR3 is CASSRGEYYGYTF. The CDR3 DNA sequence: TGTGCCAGCAGTCGTGGGGAGTACTATGGCTACACCTTC.